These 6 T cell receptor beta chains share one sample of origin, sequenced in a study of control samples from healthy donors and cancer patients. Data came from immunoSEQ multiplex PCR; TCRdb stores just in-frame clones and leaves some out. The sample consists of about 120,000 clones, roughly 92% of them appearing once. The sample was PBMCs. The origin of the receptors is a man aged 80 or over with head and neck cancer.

CDR3 nucleotides: TGCGCCAGCAGCTCTAGTCGGGGGGGCAGGTTAGAGACCCAGTACTTC. Translation gives CASSSSRGGRLETQYF. The chain carries TRBV5-1 and TRBJ2-5; 8 bases are shared with TRBD2. This CDR3 has 16 amino acids. From germline, CDR1 is SGHRS and CDR2 YFSETQ. The trim removed 3 bases at V and 4 bases at J, leaving 11 bases unmatched.

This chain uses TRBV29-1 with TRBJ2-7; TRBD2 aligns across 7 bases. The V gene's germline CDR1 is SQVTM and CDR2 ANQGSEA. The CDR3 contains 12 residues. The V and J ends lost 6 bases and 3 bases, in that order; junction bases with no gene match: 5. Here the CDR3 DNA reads TGCAGCGTAAGGAGGGAGGGCTACGAGCAGTACTTC. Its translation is CSVRREGYEQYF.

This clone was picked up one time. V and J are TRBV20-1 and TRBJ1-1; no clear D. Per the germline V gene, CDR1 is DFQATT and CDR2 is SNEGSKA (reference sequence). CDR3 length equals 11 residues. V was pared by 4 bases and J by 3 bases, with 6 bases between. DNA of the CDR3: TGCAGTGCTAAAGGGTACACTGAAGCTTTCTTT. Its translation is CSAKGYTEAFF.

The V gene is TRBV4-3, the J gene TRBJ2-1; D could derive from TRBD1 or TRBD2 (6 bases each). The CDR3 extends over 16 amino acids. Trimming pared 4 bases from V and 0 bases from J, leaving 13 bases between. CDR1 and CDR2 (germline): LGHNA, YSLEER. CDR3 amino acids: CASSRGGGISYNEQFF. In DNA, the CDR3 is TGCGCCAGCAGCCGCGGAGGGGGAATCTCCTACAATGAGCAGTTCTTC.

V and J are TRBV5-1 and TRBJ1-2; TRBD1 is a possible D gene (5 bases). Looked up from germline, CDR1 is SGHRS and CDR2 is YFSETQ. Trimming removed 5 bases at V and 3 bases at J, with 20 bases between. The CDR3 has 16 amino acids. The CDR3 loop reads CASRTLEGKRDYGYTF. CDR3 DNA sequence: TGCGCCAGCAGGACCTTGGAGGGGAAGAGAGACTATGGCTACACCTTC.

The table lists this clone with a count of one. CDR3 protein: CASSLEGVGETQYF. DNA for the CDR3: TGCGCCAGCAGCTTGGAAGGGGTGGGGGAGACCCAGTACTTC. The chain couples TRBV5-1 to TRBJ2-5; the D gene is possibly TRBD1 (5 bases). Germline V gene sequence: CDR1 SGHRS, CDR2 YFSETQ. This CDR3 has 14 residues. The ends were cut back, 0 bases at V and 5 bases at J, with 11 bases in the middle.